A single sample gave rise to the 32 T cell receptor beta chains below, sequenced in a study of T-cell reconstitution after alpha-beta-depleted transplantation in children. Preparation of the TCRbeta library was carried out with unique molecular identifiers. MiXCR was run by TCRdb on the PCR reads, yielding one entry per CDR3 protein. The sample includes about 870,000 distinct CDR3 sequences, roughly 15% seen only once; the top ten take about 5%. Sequences were derived from PBMCs, mostly from graft donor cells, sampled 360 days after TCRalphabeta/CD19-depleted stem cell transplant. The receptors originated from a male patient between 5 and 17 years old who had a stem cell transplant for acute lymphoblastic leukemia, so the T cells may come from the graft donor.

This clonotype was counted between two and nine times. This chain links TRBV20-1 with TRBJ2-1; D gene unclear. The CDR3 extends over 13 amino acids. With 3 bases removed from V and 4 bases from J, the gap between germline ends came to 10 bases. CDR1 and CDR2 (germline): DFQATT, SNEGSKA (reference sequence). CDR3 DNA sequence: TGCAGTGCTAGTATAGCAGAGTACAATGAGCAGTTCTTC. This sequence encodes CSASIAEYNEQFF.

This sequence joins TRBV4-2 and TRBJ2-5; 11 bases agree with TRBD2. V lost 1 base, J lost 5 bases, and 9 bases stayed unmatched. The CDR3 runs to 17 residues. Germline CDR1 reads LGHNA; CDR2 reads YNFKEQ. The CDR3 spells CASSQGLTSGKEETQYF. In nucleotides, the CDR3 is TGTGCCAGCAGCCAAGGATTGACTAGCGGGAAGGAGGAGACCCAGTACTTC.

This chain uses TRBV20-1 with TRBJ2-3; possible D gene TRBD2, 5 bases. This CDR3 comprises 15 residues. Trimming took off 2 bases at V and 4 bases at J, with 16 bases between the two ends. Per germline, CDR1 DFQATT and CDR2 SNEGSKA (reference sequence). The CDR3 coding sequence is TGCAGTGCTAGATTTCACGAGGGAGAGGCAGATACGCAGTATTTT. This sequence encodes CSARFHEGEADTQYF.

This clonotype was picked up many times. J is TRBJ2-7 and V is TRBV6-2 or TRBV6-3; D gene ambiguous. From germline, CDR1 is MNHEY and CDR2 SVGEGT. V lost 4 bases, J lost 2 bases, and 9 bases lay in between. The CDR3 spans 13 residues. CDR3 protein: CASSSTTPYEQYF. The CDR3 region has the DNA TGTGCCAGCAGTTCCACCACCCCCTACGAGCAGTACTTC.

The chain carries TRBV4-1 and TRBJ2-3; 7 nucleotides match TRBD2. The CDR3 runs 16 residues. V gave up 4 bases and J gave up 1 base; unmatched junction bases: 8. Germline V gene lookup returns CDR1 MGHRA and CDR2 YSYEKL. CDR3 loop: CASSLGGGPGTDTQYF. The CDR3 DNA is TGCGCCAGCAGCCTGGGGGGGGGACCGGGCACAGATACGCAGTATTTT.

V is TRBV11-1 and J is TRBJ1-1, with D unclear. The CDR3 has 16 residues. The germline V and J ends were trimmed by 1 base and 0 bases, with 12 bases remaining between them. The germline V gene encodes CDR1 SGHAT and CDR2 FQDESV (reference sequence). Written as DNA, the CDR3 is TGTGCCAGCAGCTTAGTCAGCGGCAGGCTGAACACTGAAGCTTTCTTT. Its protein is CASSLVSGRLNTEAFF.

V is TRBV9 and J is TRBJ2-3, with 15 bases fitting TRBD2. CDR3 length equals 18 residues. J was trimmed by 1 base and V by 2 bases; bases with no gene match: 5. Germline CDR1 is SGDLS and CDR2 is YYNGEE. DNA of the CDR3: TGTGCCAGCAGCGTCGGACTAGCGGGAGGGCCAGGCACAGATACGCAGTATTTT. Translating gives CASSVGLAGGPGTDTQYF.

The chain links TRBV9 to TRBJ2-2; D not resolved. The germline gives CDR1 SGDLS, CDR2 YYNGEE. V dropped 0 bases and J dropped 6 bases, with 6 bases sitting between them. The length of the CDR3 is 13 residues. The CDR3: CASSVGAPGELFF. CDR3 DNA sequence: TGTGCCAGCAGCGTAGGGGCCCCCGGGGAGCTGTTTTTT.

The genes are TRBV19 and TRBJ1-5; D is unclear. CDR1 is LNHDA and CDR2 is SQIVND in the germline V gene (reference sequence). The CDR3 is made up of 13 amino acids. The V end lost 8 bases, the J end lost 5 bases, and 13 bases lay between the germline ends. The CDR3 loop reads CASLGSGHQPQHF. CDR3 nucleotide sequence: TGTGCCAGTCTGGGCAGCGGTCATCAGCCCCAGCATTTT.

This clonotype has a handful of counts. The V gene is TRBV12-3 or TRBV12-4, the J gene TRBJ2-3; D gene ambiguous. The CDR3 runs to 10 residues. V lost 11 bases to trimming and J lost 7 bases, with 10 bases between them. As DNA, the CDR3 is TGTGCCTCCGGTCCAAATACGCAGTATTTT. Translation: CASGPNTQYF.

This chain uses TRBV3-1 with TRBJ2-1, with D maybe TRBD2 (7 bases). Germline-derived CDR1 and CDR2 are LGHDT and YNNKEL (reference sequence). Trimming cost V 3 bases and J 9 bases, with 21 bases left between them. The CDR3 has 16 amino acids. CDR3 sequence: CASSHVGGRSVGEQFF. As DNA, the CDR3 is TGTGCCAGCAGCCACGTCGGGGGGCGGTCGGTCGGTGAGCAGTTCTTC.

This clonotype was detected ten times or more. The CDR3 loop is CSASGGVETQYF. The DNA for the CDR3 is TGCAGTGCTAGTGGGGGGGTGGAGACCCAGTACTTC. The rearrangement joins TRBV20-1 to TRBJ2-5; 7 positions match TRBD2. The length of the CDR3 is 12 residues. Germline CDR1 reads DFQATT; CDR2 reads SNEGSKA (reference sequence). Trimming removed 3 bases from V and 5 bases from J; junction bases left unmatched: 3.

The chain uses TRBV12-3 or TRBV12-4 and TRBJ2-1; 10 nucleotides agree with TRBD1. This CDR3 has 12 residues. Trimming at V came to 5 bases and at J to 14 bases, leaving 6 bases not matched to a gene. The CDR3 DNA reads TGTGCCAGCAGTATCCTAGGGACAGGGGAGTTCTTC. Translated: CASSILGTGEFF.

This clonotype was seen a few times. The chain recombines TRBV4-2 with TRBJ2-5; no clear D gene. This CDR3 is 14 amino acids long. V lost 3 bases to trimming and J lost 7 bases, with 15 bases between them. The germline CDR1 and CDR2 sequences are LGHNA and YNFKEQ. This CDR3 is CASSQEQEQRTQYF. The DNA for the CDR3 is TGTGCCAGCAGCCAGGAGCAGGAGCAAAGGACCCAGTACTTC.

The V call is TRBV2, the J call TRBJ1-2; no reliable D call. V dropped 2 bases and J dropped 6 bases, with 10 bases sitting between them. The germline CDR1 and CDR2 sequences are SNHLY and FYNNEI. The CDR3 spans 13 residues. The CDR3 nucleotides read TGTGCCAGCAGTGAAAGCCATCCCCATGGCTACACCTTC. Its translation is CASSESHPHGYTF.

The genes are TRBV10-3 and TRBJ2-7; TRBD2 agrees at 7 bases. V lost 4 bases and J lost 0; bases outside the gene matches: 9. CDR1 ENHRY and CDR2 SYGVKD come from the germline V gene. This CDR3 spans 16 amino acids. The CDR3 DNA sequence: TGTGCCATCAGTGTGGGGGGGGAGGGTAGCTCCTACGAGCAGTACTTC. It codes for CAISVGGEGSSYEQYF.

The gene calls are TRBV29-1 and TRBJ2-3; 11 nucleotides agree with TRBD2. Germline CDR1 SQVTM, CDR2 ANQGSEA. The junction had 5 bases not matched to a gene; V was cut back by 5 bases and J by 7 bases. CDR3 length: 13 amino acids. DNA for the CDR3: TGCAGCGTTTTGGGACTAGCGGCTAATACGCAGTATTTT. It codes for CSVLGLAANTQYF.

This clonotype was recorded a few times. The chain carries TRBV20-1 and TRBJ2-2, with D perhaps assigned TRBD1 or TRBD2 (6 bases each). Germline-derived CDR1 and CDR2 are DFQATT and SNEGSKA (reference sequence). The ends were cut back, 1 base at V and 6 bases at J, with 9 bases in the middle. The CDR3 extends over 13 amino acids. CDR3 nucleotides: TGCAGTGCTAGAGCGAGGGGGGCCGGGGAGCTGTTTTTT. Translation: CSARARGAGELFF.

This clonotype was counted only a few times. In DNA, the CDR3 is TGCGCCAGCAGCTTGGGCCCTCCGGACAGGGGTGAGGGCTACACCTTC. Protein: CASSLGPPDRGEGYTF. The gene calls are TRBV5-1 and TRBJ1-2, with 9 bases lining up with TRBD1. The CDR3 loop spans 16 amino acids. The junction had 11 bases not matched to a gene; V was cut back by 0 bases and J by 8 bases. Germline V gene data show CDR1 as SGHRS and CDR2 as YFSETQ.

This clonotype was recorded many times. CDR3: CASSVGPGAPYEQYF. Here the CDR3 DNA reads TGTGCCAGCAGCGTAGGGCCAGGCGCTCCCTACGAGCAGTACTTC. The chain uses TRBV9 and TRBJ2-7; D uncertain. From germline, CDR1 is SGDLS and CDR2 YYNGEE. The germline V and J ends were trimmed by 0 bases and 2 bases, with 12 bases remaining between them. The CDR3 has 15 residues.

The chain links TRBV15 to TRBJ2-1; 7 bases line up with TRBD2. The CDR3 totals 13 residues. Per germline, CDR1 LNHNV and CDR2 YYDKDF (reference sequence). The V segment lost 8 bases and the J segment 9 bases; nucleotides outside the gene matches: 10. The CDR3: CATPGDYHLEQFF. CDR3 nucleotide sequence: TGTGCCACCCCTGGGGACTACCACCTTGAGCAGTTCTTC.

This clonotype has just a few counts. The gene calls are TRBV12-3 or TRBV12-4 and TRBJ2-7; D tentatively fits TRBD1 or TRBD2 (5 bases each). Trimming took off 5 bases at V and 1 base at J, with 12 bases between the two ends. The CDR3 length is 14 residues. CDR3 nucleotide sequence: TGTGCCAGCAGTACGGGACGCCGATCCTACGAGCAGTACTTC. This sequence encodes CASSTGRRSYEQYF.

Comment on this clonotype: Mismatch with germline at one junction end may stem from a read error. The chain recombines TRBV20-1 with TRBJ1-5, with D perhaps matching TRBD1 (5 bases). CDR1 is DFQATT, CDR2 SNEGSKA, per germline (reference sequence). The CDR3 consists of 16 residues. The CDR3 DNA reads as TGCTGTGCTAGTACGGGGGGTGTGAGGAGCAATCAGCCCCAGCATTTT. Its protein product is CCASTGGVRSNQPQHF.

V gene TRBV10-1 combines with J gene TRBJ2-7; 10 positions match TRBD2. V trimming: 9 bases; J trimming: 2 bases; junction bases outside the gene matches: 10. This CDR3 is built from 15 residues. CDR1 is WNHNN, CDR2 SYGVQD, per germline (reference sequence). CDR3 region: CARILAGVKTYEQYF. CDR3 sequence (DNA): TGCGCCAGGATCCTAGCGGGAGTAAAAACCTACGAGCAGTACTTC.

This clonotype was picked up a small number of times. The chain uses TRBV6-1 and TRBJ2-1; 8 bases are shared with TRBD2. The CDR3 is 15 amino acids. The V gene end was trimmed by 7 bases and the J gene end by 6 bases; junction bases not matched to a gene: 11. In germline, CDR1 is MNHNS, CDR2 SASEGT. As DNA, the CDR3 is TGTGCCAGCAAGGAGCGGGAGACAACCCCCAATGAGCAGTTCTTC. Amino acid sequence: CASKERETTPNEQFF.

V and J are TRBV10-3 and TRBJ2-3; possibly TRBD1 for D (6 bases). The germline V gene has CDR1 ENHRY and CDR2 SYGVKD. The V and J ends lost 10 bases and 5 bases respectively, with 16 bases between them. The CDR3 totals 13 residues. Here the CDR3 reads CATTKQGRDTQYF. The CDR3 coding sequence is TGTGCCACAACGAAACAGGGTAGAGATACGCAGTATTTT.

This clonotype was seen more than once but under ten times. CDR3 sequence: CASSIIRFSSYNEQFF. In DNA form, the CDR3 reads TGTGCCAGTAGTATAATTCGCTTCTCCTCCTACAATGAGCAGTTCTTC. The chain carries TRBV19 and TRBJ2-1; D is ambiguous. Trimming left V 2 bases short and J 0 bases short, with 11 bases between. The CDR3 consists of 16 residues. The germline gives CDR1 LNHDA, CDR2 SQIVND (reference sequence).

Comment on this clonotype: At one of its ends the junction is not consistent with the germline gene, which may arise from a read error. In nucleotides, the CDR3 is TGTACCAGCAGTCTAGCGGGTAGCTCCTACAATGAGCAGTTCTTC. Translation: CTSSLAGSSYNEQFF. The V call is TRBV6-1, the J call TRBJ2-1, with TRBD2 identical over 8 bases. Per germline, CDR1 MNHNS and CDR2 SASEGT. The CDR3 is 15 amino acids.

V is TRBV5-1 and J is TRBJ1-2; 7 bases fit TRBD1. Germline V lookup: CDR1 SGHRS, CDR2 YFSETQ. CDR3 length equals 15 residues. The V and J ends lost 0 bases and 1 base, in that order; junction bases with no gene match: 3. The chain's CDR3 is CASSLDRGNNYGYTF. The CDR3, as DNA: TGCGCCAGCAGCTTGGACAGGGGAAATAACTATGGCTACACCTTC.

The V and J genes are TRBV9 and TRBJ2-7; the D gene is possibly TRBD1 (5 bases). V lost 0 bases to trimming and J lost 2 bases, with 9 bases between them. CDR3 length equals 14 residues. CDR1 and CDR2 from the germline V gene are SGDLS and YYNGEE. CDR3 sequence reads: CASSVGDRPYEQYF. CDR3 coding DNA: TGTGCCAGCAGCGTAGGCGACAGACCCTACGAGCAGTACTTC.

This clonotype was seen more than once but under ten times. The J gene is TRBJ2-7, the V gene TRBV25-1; no definite D call. V was cut by 1 base and J by 0 bases, with 16 bases left in between. The CDR3 length is 17 residues. Germline V lookup: CDR1 MGHDK, CDR2 SYGVNS. CDR3 DNA: TGTGCCAGCAGTGAATCGTCCGGACCGTACCGCTCCTACGAGCAGTACTTC. Translating gives CASSESSGPYRSYEQYF.

In its sample, this clonotype was seen many times. The J gene is TRBJ2-1, the V gene TRBV27, with D possibly TRBD1 on 5 matching bases. The germline V gene encodes CDR1 MNHEY and CDR2 SMNVEV (reference sequence). There are 13 residues in the CDR3. Trimming stripped 1 base from V and 10 bases from J, with 11 bases between. DNA for the CDR3: TGTGCCAGCAGTTTATGGGGCGGAGAGGAGCAGTTCTTC. It specifies CASSLWGGEEQFF.